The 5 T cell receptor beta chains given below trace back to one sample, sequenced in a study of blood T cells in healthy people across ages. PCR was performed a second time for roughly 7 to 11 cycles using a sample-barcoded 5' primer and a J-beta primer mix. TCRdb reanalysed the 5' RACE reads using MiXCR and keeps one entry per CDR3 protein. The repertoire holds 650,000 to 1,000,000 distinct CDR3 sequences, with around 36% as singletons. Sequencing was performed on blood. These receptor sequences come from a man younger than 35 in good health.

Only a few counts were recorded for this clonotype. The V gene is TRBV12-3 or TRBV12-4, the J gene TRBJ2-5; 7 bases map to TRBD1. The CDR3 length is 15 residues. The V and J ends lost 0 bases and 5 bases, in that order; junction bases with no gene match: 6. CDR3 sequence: CASSLARQGRETQYF. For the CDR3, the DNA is TGTGCCAGCAGTTTAGCAAGACAGGGTCGGGAGACCCAGTACTTC.

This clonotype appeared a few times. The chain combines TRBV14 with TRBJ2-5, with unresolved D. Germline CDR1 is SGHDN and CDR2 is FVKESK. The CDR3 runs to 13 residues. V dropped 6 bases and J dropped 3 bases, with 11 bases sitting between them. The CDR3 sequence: CASRPWAEETQYF. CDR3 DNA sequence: TGTGCCAGCAGACCTTGGGCTGAAGAGACCCAGTACTTC. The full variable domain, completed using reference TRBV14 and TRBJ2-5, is EAGVTQFPSHSVIEKGQTVTLRCDPISGHDNLYWYRRVMGKEIKFLLHFVKESKQDESGMPNNRFLAERTGGTYSTLKVQPAELEDSGVYFCASRPWAEETQYFGPGTRLLVL.

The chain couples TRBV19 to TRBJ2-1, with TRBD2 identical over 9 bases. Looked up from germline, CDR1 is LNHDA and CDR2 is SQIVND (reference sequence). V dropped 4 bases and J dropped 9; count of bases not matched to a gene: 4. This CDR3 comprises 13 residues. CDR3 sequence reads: CASSTEAGGEQFF. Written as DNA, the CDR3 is TGTGCCAGTAGTACCGAAGCGGGGGGTGAGCAGTTCTTC.

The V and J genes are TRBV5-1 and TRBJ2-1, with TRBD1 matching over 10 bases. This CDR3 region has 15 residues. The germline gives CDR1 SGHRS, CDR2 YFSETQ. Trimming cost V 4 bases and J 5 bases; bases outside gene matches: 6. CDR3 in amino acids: CASSTDRGLHNEQFF. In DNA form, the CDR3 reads TGCGCCAGCAGCACAGACAGGGGGCTCCACAATGAGCAGTTCTTC.

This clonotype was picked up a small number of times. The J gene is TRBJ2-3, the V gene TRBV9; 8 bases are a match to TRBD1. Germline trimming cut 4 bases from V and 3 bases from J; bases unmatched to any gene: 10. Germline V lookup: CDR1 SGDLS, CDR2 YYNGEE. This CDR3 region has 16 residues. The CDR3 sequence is CASSPRTGIGTDTQYF. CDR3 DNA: TGTGCCAGCAGCCCCCGGACAGGGATTGGGACAGATACGCAGTATTTT.